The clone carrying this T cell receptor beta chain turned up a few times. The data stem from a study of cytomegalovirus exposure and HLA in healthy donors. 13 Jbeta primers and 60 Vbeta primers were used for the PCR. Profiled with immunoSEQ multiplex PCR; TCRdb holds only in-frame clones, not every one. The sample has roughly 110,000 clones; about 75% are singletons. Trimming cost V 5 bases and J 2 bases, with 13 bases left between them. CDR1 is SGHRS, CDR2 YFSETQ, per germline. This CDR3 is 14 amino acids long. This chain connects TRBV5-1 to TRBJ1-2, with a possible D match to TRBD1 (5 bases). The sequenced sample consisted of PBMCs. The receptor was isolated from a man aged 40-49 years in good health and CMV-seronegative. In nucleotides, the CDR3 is TGCGCCAGCAGACCGGGGGGGGTGAACTATGGCTACACCTTC. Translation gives CASRPGGVNYGYTF. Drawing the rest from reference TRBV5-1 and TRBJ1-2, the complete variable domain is KAGVTQTPRYLIKTRGQQVTLSCSPISGHRSVSWYQQTPGQGLQFLFEYFSETQRNKGNFPGRFSGRQFSNSRSEMNVSTLELGDSALYLCASRPGGVNYGYTFGSGTRLTVV.